This TCR beta chain was sequenced during a study of cytomegalovirus exposure and HLA in healthy donors. The study's findings and limits: TCR beta chains associated with HLA were, in a later analysis, more clonally expanded than equally common others. Sequencing artifact likely explains a cluster of highly shared sequence variants. Later genetic work tied a missense DCLRE1C variant to beta-chain V and J trimming.

13 Jbeta primers and 60 Vbeta primers were used for the PCR. The data were produced by immunoSEQ multiplex PCR, yet TCRdb's version contains in-frame clones alone and is incomplete. This sample has around 300,000 clones; more than 55% occur once, and the top ten carry 2% to 2.5%. Per the germline V gene, CDR1 is KGHSY and CDR2 is FQNENV. Trimming stripped 0 bases from V and 2 bases from J, with 4 bases between. The CDR3 contains 14 residues. Of note for this clone: Its specificity is unknown.

V is TRBV16 and J is TRBJ2-2; D unclear. Sequenced material: PBMCs. The receptor was isolated from a female donor in good health and CMV-seronegative. The CDR3 nucleotides are TGTGCCAGCAGCCAATCCCAAAACACCGGGGAGCTGTTTTTT. This codes for CASSQSQNTGELFF.